The next 4 T cell receptor beta chains were all read from a single sample in a study of T cells in Graves' hyperthyroidism and ophthalmopathy. Amplification of TCR beta CDR3 regions was performed using RNA transcripts as template. In the first-round RT-PCR of the TCR CDR3, the HTBI primer set was used. MiXCR, run by TCRdb on the multiplex PCR reads, gives a single entry per CDR3 protein. The profile shows around 480,000 distinct CDR3 sequences, about an eighth of them singletons. Sequencing was carried out using blood. The receptors were sampled from a woman between 18 and 29 years old with Graves' hyperthyroidism.

This clonotype has more than one count but fewer than ten. The gene calls are TRBV5-6 and TRBJ2-7; 10 nucleotides line up with TRBD2. This CDR3 region has 16 residues. CDR1 SGHDT and CDR2 YYEEEE come from the germline V gene. Trimming took 4 bases from V and 5 from J; bases not matched to a gene: 12. The CDR3, as DNA: TGTGCCAGCAGCCCCTCAGGTAGCGGGAGGCACCACGAGCAGTACTTC. It translates to CASSPSGSGRHHEQYF.

This clonotype was picked up many times. This sequence joins TRBV30 and TRBJ1-1; D is unclear. V shed 0 bases and J shed 3 bases, with 11 bases lying between them. The germline gives CDR1 GTSNPN, CDR2 SVGIG (reference sequence). The CDR3 totals 14 residues. The CDR3 region has the DNA TGTGCCTGGAGTGTATCAGATCGATACACTGAAGCTTTCTTT. It is translated as CAWSVSDRYTEAFF. Supplemented by reference TRBV30 and TRBJ1-1, the full variable domain reads SQTIHQWPATLVQPVGSPLSLECTVEGTSNPNLYWYRQAAGRGLQLLFYSVGIGQISSEVPQNLSASRPQDRQFILSSKKLLLSDSGFYLCAWSVSDRYTEAFFGQGTRLTVV.

This clonotype was observed at least ten times. J is TRBJ2-3 and V is TRBV12-5; D gene unclear. V was pared by 5 bases and J by 4 bases, with 7 bases between. CDR3 length: 12 amino acids. Germline V gives CDR1 LGHNT, CDR2 FRNRAP. The CDR3 DNA reads TGTGCTAGTGGTCCCCTCGCAGATACGCAGTATTTT. This gives the protein CASGPLADTQYF.

Ten or more counts support this clonotype. The genes are TRBV9 and TRBJ2-2; no firm D call. The CDR3 is 14 amino acids. Per the germline V gene, CDR1 is SGDLS and CDR2 is YYNGEE. Trimming left V 4 bases short and J 2 bases short, with 9 bases between. The CDR3 region is CASSRQYNTGELFF. DNA for the CDR3: TGTGCCAGCAGCAGACAATACAACACCGGGGAGCTGTTTTTT. Full variable domain (missing parts from reference TRBV9 and TRBJ2-2): DSGVTQTPKHLITATGQRVTLRCSPRSGDLSVYWYQQSLDQGLQFLIQYYNGEERAKGNILERFSAQQFPDLHSELNLSSLELGDSALYFCASSRQYNTGELFFGEGSRLTVL.